This TCR beta chain was found in a study of Ad26.COV2.S vaccination and SARS-CoV-2 variants. Study at large: As a participant in COV1001, the donor was in the Ad26.COV2.S trial arm. Broader study findings: Analytic work on TCR breadth and depth might have understated the full extent of total T cell responses. While placebo recipients had lower spike-specific TCR breadth, vaccine recipients had more.

On this clone itself: Antigen unknown.

Method: immunoSEQ multiplex PCR; TCRdb's copy keeps in-frame clones and lacks some. The data contain about 320,000 clones, around 85% of them singletons. The treatment here: some 19 received Ad26.COV2.S at low or high dose, single or two shots; 5 received placebo; per-sample allocation not given. The investigators took samples on day 63 after the first vaccine or placebo injection. Wuhan-strain spike was delivered by a replication-incompetent Ad26 vector. The CDR3 is 14 amino acids. Between the trimmed V and J ends, which lost 7 bases and 0 bases, there was a span of 12 bases. The germline V gene has CDR1 SGDLS and CDR2 YYNGEE.

This TCR was sampled from a person aged 18-60 years who received the Ad26.COV2.S COVID-19 vaccine or a placebo. This sample comprised peripheral blood, obtained in a trial of Ad26.COV2.S vaccine versus placebo. This sequence joins TRBV9 and TRBJ2-3, with D possibly TRBD2 on 5 matching bases. CDR3 residues: CASGYGGSTDTQYF. The CDR3 bases are TGTGCCAGCGGCTACGGAGGAAGCACAGATACGCAGTATTTT.